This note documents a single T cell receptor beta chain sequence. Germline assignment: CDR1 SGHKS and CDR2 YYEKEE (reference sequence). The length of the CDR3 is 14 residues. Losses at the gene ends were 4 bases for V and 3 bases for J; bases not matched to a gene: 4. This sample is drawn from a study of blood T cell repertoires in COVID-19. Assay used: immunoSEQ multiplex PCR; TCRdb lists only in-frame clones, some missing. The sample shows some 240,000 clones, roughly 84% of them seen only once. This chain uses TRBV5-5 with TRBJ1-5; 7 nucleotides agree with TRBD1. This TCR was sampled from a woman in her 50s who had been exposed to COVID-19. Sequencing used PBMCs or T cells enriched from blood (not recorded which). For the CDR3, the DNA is TGTGCCAGCAGCCGACAGGGCAACAATCAGCCCCAGCATTTT. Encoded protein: CASSRQGNNQPQHF.